One sample yielded the 9 T cell receptor beta chains listed below, sequenced in a study of Ad26.COV2.S vaccination and SARS-CoV-2 variants. This table comes from immunoSEQ multiplex PCR, and its TCRdb copy is limited to in-frame clones, with some not included. The sample holds about 350,000 clones, around 88% seen once. Treatment denoted: 19 received Ad26.COV2.S at low or high dose, single or two shots; about 5 received placebo; per-sample allocation not given. Sample collection was performed on day 63 after the first vaccine or placebo injection. The input for sequencing was peripheral blood, taken in a trial of Ad26.COV2.S vaccine versus placebo. Receptors were obtained from a person between 18 and 60 years old who received the Ad26.COV2.S COVID-19 vaccine or a placebo.

The chain carries TRBV19 and TRBJ1-2; D gene ambiguous. The germline V and J ends were trimmed by 5 bases and 4 bases, with 20 bases remaining between them. The germline V gene encodes CDR1 LNHDA and CDR2 SQIVND (reference sequence). This CDR3 comprises 16 residues. The CDR3 loop is CASSHPPGSHLYGYTF. The CDR3 DNA reads as TGTGCCAGTAGTCACCCCCCGGGAAGCCACCTCTATGGCTACACCTTC. The variable domain in full, completed from reference TRBV19 and TRBJ1-2, reads DGGITQSPKYLFRKEGQNVTLSCEQNLNHDAMYWYRQDPGQGLRLIYYSQIVNDFQKGDIAEGYSVSREKKESFPLTVTSAQKNPTAFYLCASSHPPGSHLYGYTFGSGTRLTVV.

The chain links TRBV5-6 to TRBJ2-1; 9 nucleotides agree with TRBD1. Losses at the gene ends were 5 bases for V and 4 bases for J; bases not matched to a gene: 13. The length of the CDR3 is 17 residues. The germline gives CDR1 SGHDT, CDR2 YYEEEE. The CDR3 DNA reads TGTGCCAGCAGACCACCCCTCGGGACAGGGCCTTACAATGAGCAGTTCTTC. Its protein product is CASRPPLGTGPYNEQFF.

The chain joins TRBV4-2 to TRBJ2-7, with a possible D match to TRBD2 (5 bases). CDR3 size: 13 residues. Germline values: CDR1 LGHNA, CDR2 YNFKEQ. Trimming cost V 2 bases and J 5 bases, with 10 bases left between them. CDR3 in amino acids: CASSQPPRDEQYF. The CDR3 bases are TGTGCCAGCAGCCAACCGCCGAGGGACGAGCAGTACTTC.

V gene TRBV7-9 combines with J gene TRBJ2-7; D remains ambiguous. Trimming left V 1 base short and J 4 bases short, with 20 bases between. CDR1 is SEHNR and CDR2 is FQNEAQ in the germline V gene (reference sequence). The CDR3 length is 17 residues. The CDR3 loop is CASSLVGQMENPYEQYF. CDR3 nucleotides: TGTGCCAGCAGCTTAGTAGGGCAGATGGAGAATCCGTACGAGCAGTACTTC.

The V and J genes are TRBV19 and TRBJ1-2, with D perhaps matching TRBD1 (6 bases). V was clipped by 4 bases and J by 2 bases, with 11 bases between them. There are 14 residues in the CDR3. From germline, CDR1 is LNHDA and CDR2 SQIVND (reference sequence). This CDR3 is CASSNPGVNYGYTF. The DNA for the CDR3 is TGTGCCAGTAGTAATCCAGGGGTAAACTATGGCTACACCTTC.

To note about this clone: The same CDR3 arises from other DNA sequences in this sample as well. The J gene is TRBJ2-7, the V gene TRBV30; D might be TRBD1 (5 bases). V was trimmed by 2 bases and J by 0 bases, leaving 11 bases between them. This CDR3 region has 14 residues. Germline V gene lookup returns CDR1 GTSNPN and CDR2 SVGIG (reference sequence). CDR3 sequence: CAWSSQGNSYEQYF. The CDR3 DNA reads TGTGCCTGGAGTTCTCAGGGTAACTCCTACGAGCAGTACTTC.

The J gene is TRBJ2-7, the V gene TRBV10-3; 9 nucleotides line up with TRBD1. The length of the CDR3 is 16 residues. Germline assignment: CDR1 ENHRY and CDR2 SYGVKD. J was trimmed by 4 bases and V by 4 bases; bases with no gene match: 11. The CDR3 loop reads CAISVTGGPGVYEQYF. The DNA of the CDR3 is TGTGCCATCAGTGTTACAGGGGGCCCTGGGGTGTACGAGCAGTACTTC.

The chain is built from TRBV6-2 or TRBV6-3 and TRBJ2-5; D assignment may be TRBD1 or TRBD2 (5 bases each). The CDR3 consists of 15 residues. Trimming pared 6 bases from V and 0 bases from J, leaving 14 bases between. The germline CDR1 and CDR2 sequences are MNHEY and SVGEGT. The CDR3 loop is CASSLMGVHQETQYF. As DNA, the CDR3 is TGTGCCAGCAGCCTTATGGGGGTCCACCAAGAGACCCAGTACTTC.

The chain has TRBV10-3 and TRBJ1-2, with D possibly TRBD1 on 5 matching bases. CDR1 is ENHRY and CDR2 is SYGVKD in the germline V gene. The length of the CDR3 is 17 residues. V was trimmed by 7 bases and J by 7 bases, leaving 28 bases between them. This CDR3 reads CAITPAGQGRIIGGYTF. The CDR3 DNA sequence: TGTGCCATCACCCCGGCAGGGCAAGGGAGGATTATCGGTGGCTACACCTTC.